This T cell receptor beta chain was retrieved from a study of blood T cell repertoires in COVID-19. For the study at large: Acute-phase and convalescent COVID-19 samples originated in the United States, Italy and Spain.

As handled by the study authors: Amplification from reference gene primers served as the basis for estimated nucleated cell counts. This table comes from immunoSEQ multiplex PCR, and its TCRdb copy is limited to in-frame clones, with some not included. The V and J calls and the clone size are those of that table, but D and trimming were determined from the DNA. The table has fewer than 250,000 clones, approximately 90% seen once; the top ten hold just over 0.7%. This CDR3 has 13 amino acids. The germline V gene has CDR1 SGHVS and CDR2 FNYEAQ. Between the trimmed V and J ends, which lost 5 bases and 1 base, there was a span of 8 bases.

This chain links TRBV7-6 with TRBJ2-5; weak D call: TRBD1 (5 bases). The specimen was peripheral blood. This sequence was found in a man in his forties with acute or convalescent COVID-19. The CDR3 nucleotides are TGTGCCAGCAGCCTCCAGGGCCAAGAGACCCAGTACTTC. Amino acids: CASSLQGQETQYF.